A selection of T cell receptor beta chains follows, all from one sample in a study of blood T cell repertoires in COVID-19. This table comes from immunoSEQ multiplex PCR, and its TCRdb copy is limited to in-frame clones, with some not included. The table lists some 310,000 clones, over 75% of them singletons, with 1% in the top ten. The specimen was peripheral blood. These receptors all come from a man aged 50-60 years with active or convalescent COVID-19. Both conserved end residues are part of each CDR3. D genes are given only for firm matches. Clone size appears in some rows only: once, few, many, or a class for an expanded clone.

-,TRBD1,TRBJ2-7,TRBV5-6,14,CASSFGQGRYEQYF
-,-,TRBJ2-3,TRBV19,13,CASSRVFTDTQYF
-,TRBD1,TRBJ1-2,TRBV24-1,14,CATSDTDRYYGYTF
once,-,TRBJ2-2,TRBV4-2,14,CASSRPDSAGELFF
once,-,TRBJ1-2,TRBV28,13,CASSLADRYGYTF
few,TRBD2,TRBJ2-2,TRBV6-2/TRBV6-3,17,CASSRPTSGVVTGELFF
-,TRBD1,TRBJ1-2,TRBV2,12,CASSTGVYGYTF
-,TRBD1,TRBJ1-1,TRBV28,16,CASSLPRGQGGTEAFF
-,TRBD2,TRBJ2-1,TRBV5-1,15,CASSLGSGRLNEQFF
-,TRBD1,TRBJ2-7,TRBV19,15,CASSRGDRGTYEQYF
-,-,TRBJ1-1,TRBV7-9,12,CASNPGGTEAFF
-,-,TRBJ2-5,TRBV5-4,14,CASSLGQKQETQYF
-,-,TRBJ2-2,TRBV2,14,CASSEGGTGGELFF
-,-,TRBJ2-6,TRBV4-3,15,CASSQDFTRAGFLTF
-,-,TRBJ2-1,TRBV9,16,CASSVTDGSSYNEQFF
few,-,TRBJ1-2,TRBV19,16,CASSIGGQRTAYGYTF
-,TRBD1,TRBJ1-1,TRBV28,15,CASSLRQGDGAEAFF
-,-,TRBJ2-1,TRBV7-9,15,CASSLAGSFTNEQFF
-,-,TRBJ1-1,TRBV5-4,14,CASSSGGENTEAFF
-,TRBD2,TRBJ2-1,TRBV28,15,CASSFSGTSYNEQFF
-,-,TRBJ2-1,TRBV7-3,15,CASSLSGSSYNEQFF
-,-,TRBJ1-2,TRBV12-3/TRBV12-4,13,CASSLTRGGGYTF
-,TRBD2,TRBJ2-1,TRBV7-6,17,CASSQLAGEEVRNEQFF
few,-,TRBJ2-2,TRBV18,18,CASSPQQAFGGDTGELFF
-,TRBD1,TRBJ1-6,TRBV5-4,15,CASSLDQLQGSPLHF
-,TRBD1,TRBJ2-3,TRBV6-5,15,CASSPDRGSTDTQYF
once,-,TRBJ1-3,TRBV10-3,15,CAISESSGSGNTIYF
-,-,TRBJ2-5,TRBV14,16,CASSQVGYQTGETQYF
-,TRBD1,TRBJ2-7,TRBV5-1,14,CASRPGTGAPEQYF
-,-,TRBJ2-3,TRBV27,13,CASSLSGTDTQYF
-,-,TRBJ2-7,TRBV9,12,CASSEQGDEQYF
-,TRBD2,TRBJ2-1,TRBV4-2,14,CASSPSGSGNEQFF